These 17 T cell receptor beta chains originate from one sample sequenced in a study of T cells after yellow fever vaccination. MiXCR, run by TCRdb on the 5' RACE reads, gives a single entry per CDR3 protein. This sample has 550,000 or so distinct CDR3 sequences, with roughly 21% found just once. The source material was PBMCs, sampled 15 days after the yellow fever booster vaccination. The receptors here all came from a man younger than 45 who received the YFV17D yellow fever vaccine.

V and J are TRBV7-6 and TRBJ2-7; 10 bases agree with TRBD2. The CDR3 loop spans 15 amino acids. In germline, CDR1 is SGHVS, CDR2 FNYEAQ. With V trimmed by 6 bases and J by 7 bases, 12 bases remained unmatched. CDR3 nucleotides: TGTGCCAGCAGTCTCTCTAGCGGGAGCCTGAGGGAGCAGTACTTC. This sequence encodes CASSLSSGSLREQYF.

The chain employs TRBV5-1 and TRBJ1-5; 7 positions match TRBD1. The V and J ends lost 7 bases and 0 bases, in that order; junction bases with no gene match: 10. The CDR3 has 16 residues. Germline lookup yields CDR1 SGHRS and CDR2 YFSETQ. The CDR3 region has the DNA TGCGCCAGCTTAAGAGGGACAGAGTATAGCAATCAGCCCCAGCATTTT. It codes for CASLRGTEYSNQPQHF.

This chain uses TRBV4-3 with TRBJ2-7, with 7 bases aligning to TRBD1. Unmatched junction bases numbered 4, after V lost 4 bases and J lost 1 base. This CDR3 spans 14 amino acids. The germline CDR1 and CDR2 sequences are LGHNA and YSLEER. In nucleotides, the CDR3 is TGCGCCAGCAGCCGGGACAGTGCTTCCTACGAGCAGTACTTC. Its translation: CASSRDSASYEQYF.

This chain connects TRBV6-1 to TRBJ2-3, with D unresolved. Germline loops: CDR1 MNHNS, CDR2 SASEGT. Trimming shortened V by 0 bases and J by 4 bases, and 8 bases separated the two germline ends. The CDR3 covers 14 residues. The CDR3 nucleotides read TGTGCCAGCAGTGAAGCCGGGCCCCCAGATACGCAGTATTTT. As protein: CASSEAGPPDTQYF.

The rearrangement joins TRBV3-1 to TRBJ1-1; 8 bases fit TRBD1. CDR3 length: 14 amino acids. Germline loops: CDR1 LGHDT, CDR2 YNNKEL (reference sequence). Germline trimming cut 2 bases from V and 5 bases from J; bases unmatched to any gene: 4. The CDR3 DNA is TGTGCCAGCAGCCAAACAGGGGGAGGGACTGAAGCTTTCTTT. Amino acids: CASSQTGGGTEAFF.

The V call is TRBV19, the J call TRBJ2-2, with TRBD1 matching over 9 bases. There are 15 residues in the CDR3. Germline V gene lookup returns CDR1 LNHDA and CDR2 SQIVND (reference sequence). With V trimmed by 5 bases and J by 3 bases, 4 bases remained unmatched. The CDR3, as DNA: TGTGCCAGTAGTCCCCGGGACAGGGACACCGGGGAGCTGTTTTTT. Protein product: CASSPRDRDTGELFF.

The rearrangement joins TRBV4-3 to TRBJ2-3, with D perhaps TRBD1 (5 bases). V lost 0 bases and J lost 7, with 8 bases in between. The CDR3 length is 13 residues. Looked up from germline, CDR1 is LGHNA and CDR2 is YSLEER. CDR3 sequence reads: CASSQEQGNTQYF. The DNA of the CDR3 is TGCGCCAGCAGCCAAGAGCAGGGCAATACGCAGTATTTT.

This clonotype was counted only a few times. This sequence joins TRBV7-2 and TRBJ2-2; 7 bases match TRBD2. The CDR3 has 14 residues. V lost 7 bases and J lost 0; bases outside the gene matches: 2. Germline V gives CDR1 SGHTA, CDR2 FQGNSA. The CDR3 here is CASNLAANTGELFF. The CDR3 DNA is TGTGCCAGCAACCTAGCGGCGAACACCGGGGAGCTGTTTTTT.

The chain joins TRBV20-1 to TRBJ1-4; 7 bases are a match to TRBD1. Germline CDR1 is DFQATT and CDR2 is SNEGSKA (reference sequence). V was pared by 6 bases and J by 2 bases, with 6 bases of the junction left unmatched. There are 14 residues in the CDR3. The CDR3 nucleotides read TGCAGTGCCGAGGGGGCTTCTACTAATGAAAAACTGTTTTTT. Its translation is CSAEGASTNEKLFF.

Only a few counts were recorded for this clonotype. One end of the junction is discordant with germline, which a read error may explain. CDR3 coding DNA: TGTGCTAGCAGCTTAGCAGGGGCCAACACAGATACGCAGTATTTT. This encodes CASSLAGANTDTQYF. The chain joins TRBV7-7 to TRBJ2-3; D is possibly TRBD1 (6 bases). The CDR3 loop spans 15 amino acids. The germline V gene has CDR1 SSHAT and CDR2 FNYEAQ (reference sequence).

CDR3 DNA sequence: TGCAGTGTGTCGGGACAGTTGAATTCACCCCTCCACTTT. Amino acid sequence: CSVSGQLNSPLHF. V gene TRBV20-1 combines with J gene TRBJ1-6; 7 nucleotides match TRBD1. V lost 7 bases to trimming and J lost 7 bases; unmatched junction nucleotides: 7. CDR1 and CDR2 (germline): DFQATT, SNEGSKA (reference sequence). The CDR3 has 13 residues.

This clonotype turned up a few times. The chain carries TRBV7-2 and TRBJ1-1; D is possibly TRBD1 (5 bases). Germline V gene data show CDR1 as SGHTA and CDR2 as FQGNSA. Trimming cost V 1 base and J 0 bases, with 9 bases left between them. CDR3 length equals 15 residues. CDR3 region: CASSLGGGMNTEAFF. Here the CDR3 DNA reads TGTGCCAGCAGCTTAGGTGGGGGAATGAACACTGAAGCTTTCTTT.

J is TRBJ2-1 and V is TRBV5-6; 9 positions match TRBD2. Germline V gene sequence: CDR1 SGHDT, CDR2 YYEEEE. After removal of 0 bases from V and 1 base from J, the junction contained 2 bases not matched to a gene. This CDR3 contains 16 residues. CDR3 region: CASSLDSGSSYNEQFF. CDR3 coding DNA: TGTGCCAGCAGCTTGGATAGCGGGAGTTCCTACAATGAGCAGTTCTTC.

This clonotype has a handful of counts. The V call is TRBV4-1, the J call TRBJ2-6; the match to TRBD2 covers 15 bases. V lost 5 bases to trimming and J lost 0 bases; unmatched junction nucleotides: 11. The length of the CDR3 is 21 residues. Germline V lookup: CDR1 MGHRA, CDR2 YSYEKL. The CDR3 sequence is CASSKSPRGLAGGSGANVLTF. The CDR3 nucleotides read TGCGCCAGCAGCAAGTCCCCACGGGGACTAGCGGGAGGCTCTGGGGCCAACGTCCTGACTTTC.

The chain recombines TRBV10-3 with TRBJ2-1, with 7 bases matching TRBD2. The V and J ends lost 4 bases and 8 bases, in that order; junction bases with no gene match: 14. Germline loops: CDR1 ENHRY, CDR2 SYGVKD. This CDR3 comprises 16 residues. The DNA for the CDR3 is TGTGCCATCAGTGGTTTTCGACTAGCTCGAGGCGATGAGCAGTTCTTC. As protein: CAISGFRLARGDEQFF.

The rearrangement uses TRBV5-6 and TRBJ2-5, with TRBD1 as a possible D gene (5 bases). This CDR3 contains 14 residues. Germline-derived CDR1 and CDR2 are SGHDT and YYEEEE. V was trimmed by 6 bases and J by 7 bases, leaving 19 bases between them. CDR3 amino acids: CASTWGAPDRTQYF. The CDR3 coding sequence is TGTGCCAGCACCTGGGGCGCCCCTGATCGGACCCAGTACTTC.

In its sample, this clonotype was seen a few times. This chain uses TRBV12-3 or TRBV12-4 with TRBJ1-5; 9 bases are a match to TRBD1. The J segment lost 4 bases and the V segment lost 4 bases, leaving 2 bases of the junction unmatched. This CDR3 region has 14 residues. CDR3 coding DNA: TGTGCCAGCAGTTCGACAGGGGGGAATCAGCCCCAGCATTTT. As protein: CASSSTGGNQPQHF.